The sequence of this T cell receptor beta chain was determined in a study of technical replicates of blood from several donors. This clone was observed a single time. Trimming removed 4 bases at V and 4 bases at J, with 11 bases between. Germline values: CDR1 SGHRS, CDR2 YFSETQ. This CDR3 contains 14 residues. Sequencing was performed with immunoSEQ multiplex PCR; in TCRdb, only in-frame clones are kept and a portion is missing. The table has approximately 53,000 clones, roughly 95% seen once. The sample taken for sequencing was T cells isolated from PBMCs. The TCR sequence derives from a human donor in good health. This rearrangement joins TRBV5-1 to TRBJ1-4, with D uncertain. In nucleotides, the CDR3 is TGCGCCAGCAGCGCCCTCCAGAATAATGAAAAACTGTTTTTT. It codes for CASSALQNNEKLFF.